These 5 T cell receptor beta chains came from one sample sequenced in a study of blood T cell repertoires in COVID-19. TCRdb's copy holds only in-frame clones and misses some; the assay was immunoSEQ multiplex PCR. Of 150,000 to 200,000 clones detected, roughly 86% appear once; the ten largest clones hold less than 3.5%. Sample: peripheral blood. The receptors here all came from a woman in her thirties with active or convalescent COVID-19.

By share, this clone ranks as medium-sized. V is TRBV19 and J is TRBJ2-1; the D gene is possibly TRBD2 (6 bases). CDR3 size: 14 residues. Germline CDR1 is LNHDA and CDR2 is SQIVND (reference sequence). Trimming shortened V by 3 bases and J by 12 bases, and 18 bases separated the two germline ends. For the CDR3, the DNA is TGTGCCAGTAGTATGTATCAGGGCGGGGTGGTGCAGTTCTTC. It codes for CASSMYQGGVVQFF.

The chain employs TRBV3-1 (or the pseudogene TRBV3-2) and TRBJ2-6, with D perhaps TRBD1 (5 bases). V shed 0 bases and J shed 4 bases, with 10 bases lying between them. Germline CDR1 and CDR2: LGHDT and YNNKEL (reference sequence). This CDR3 is built from 16 residues. The CDR3 region is CASSQDGATGANVLTF. DNA for the CDR3: TGTGCCAGCAGCCAAGATGGGGCCACGGGGGCCAACGTCCTGACTTTC.

This clone occurred once. The junction differs from germline at one of its ends, possibly a read error. The chain has TRBV7-7 and TRBJ2-1; TRBD1 matches at 9 bases. The V gene's germline CDR1 is SSHAT and CDR2 FNYEAQ (reference sequence). The CDR3 consists of 14 residues. The CDR3 sequence is CASSRDRDHNEQFF. The CDR3 DNA reads as TGTGCTAGCAGCCGGGACAGGGACCACAATGAGCAGTTCTTC.

The table lists this clone with a count of one. The J gene is TRBJ1-2, the V gene TRBV28; possible D gene TRBD1, 5 bases. The CDR3 contains 13 residues. V was pared by 1 base and J by 8 bases, with 11 bases between. Germline V gene lookup returns CDR1 MDHEN and CDR2 SYDVKM. Here the CDR3 DNA reads TGTGCCAGCAGTTTATTGGGGCGGGGAGGCTACACCTTC. Protein product: CASSLLGRGGYTF.

This clone occurred once. This chain connects TRBV11-2 to TRBJ2-2; D is perhaps TRBD1 (6 bases). The germline gives CDR1 SGHAT, CDR2 FQNNGV. This CDR3 spans 15 amino acids. Trimming took 6 bases from V and 1 from J, leaving 12 bases between them. CDR3: CASRRPGQNTGELFF. DNA of the CDR3: TGTGCCAGCAGGAGACCGGGACAGAACACCGGGGAGCTGTTTTTT.